These 8 T cell receptor beta chains originate from one sample sequenced in a study of cytomegalovirus exposure and HLA in healthy donors. Vbeta (60) and Jbeta (13) primers were used in the PCR. The data were produced by immunoSEQ multiplex PCR, yet TCRdb's version contains in-frame clones alone and is incomplete. The table shows roughly 100,000 clones, with around 77% occurring only once. Sample: PBMCs. The receptors shown here come from a male donor in good health and CMV-seropositive.

The V call is TRBV19, the J call TRBJ2-1; the match to TRBD2 covers 8 bases. Germline CDR1 is LNHDA and CDR2 is SQIVND (reference sequence). This CDR3 has 12 residues. J lost 7 bases, V lost 5 bases, and 1 base had no gene match. The CDR3 loop is CASSSGGNEQFF. CDR3 in DNA: TGTGCCAGTAGTTCGGGGGGGAATGAGCAGTTCTTC.

DNA for the CDR3: TGTGCCAGCAGCGACAGGGGGCGCTTTTTCACTGGGGCCAACGTCCTGACTTTC. Amino acid sequence: CASSDRGRFFTGANVLTF. The gene calls are TRBV7-2 and TRBJ2-6; 10 bases are shared with TRBD1. Germline V gives CDR1 SGHTA, CDR2 FQGNSA. Losses at the gene ends were 5 bases for V and 2 bases for J; bases not matched to a gene: 9. The CDR3 length is 18 residues. Full variable domain (remainder filled in from reference TRBV7-2 and TRBJ2-6): GAGVSQSPSNKVTEKGKDVELRCDPISGHTALYWYRQSLGQGLEFLIYFQGNSAPDKSGLPSDRFSAERTGGSVSTLTIQRTQQEDSAVYLCASSDRGRFFTGANVLTFGAGSRLTVL.

There are a few counts of this clone. The chain uses TRBV27 and TRBJ2-7; TRBD2 agrees at 7 bases. V gave up 2 bases and J gave up 2 bases; unmatched junction bases: 0. Germline CDR1 MNHEY, CDR2 SMNVEV (reference sequence). The CDR3 consists of 13 residues. The CDR3 nucleotides read TGTGCCAGCAGTTTAGCGGGGGCCTACGAGCAGTACTTC. Translation gives CASSLAGAYEQYF.

This clone appeared once. The chain joins TRBV5-1 to TRBJ2-1, with 8 bases lining up with TRBD1. The J segment lost 5 bases and the V segment lost 3 bases, leaving 10 bases of the junction unmatched. Germline CDR1 and CDR2: SGHRS and YFSETQ. This CDR3 is built from 16 residues. The CDR3 loop is CASSSEYGQGDNEQFF. In nucleotides, the CDR3 is TGCGCCAGCAGCTCAGAGTACGGACAGGGAGACAATGAGCAGTTCTTC.

The chain combines TRBV28 with TRBJ2-1; no clear D. The germline V gene has CDR1 MDHEN and CDR2 SYDVKM. The CDR3 is 12 residues long. Trimming took 8 bases from V and 12 from J, leaving 17 bases between them. CDR3 amino acids: CASRTRSGRQFF. The CDR3 coding sequence is TGTGCCAGCCGCACCAGGTCTGGGCGGCAGTTCTTC.

The chain is built from TRBV7-9 and TRBJ2-3; 8 bases are a match to TRBD2. Germline V gives CDR1 SEHNR, CDR2 FQNEAQ (reference sequence). This CDR3 spans 14 amino acids. V shed 3 bases and J 3 bases; nucleotides not matched to a gene: 2. The CDR3 DNA reads TGTGCCAGCAGCTTGTCGGGAGGGACAGATACGCAGTATTTT. This encodes CASSLSGGTDTQYF. Combining the CDR3 with reference TRBV7-9 and TRBJ2-3 gives the whole variable domain DTGVSQNPRHKITKRGQNVTFRCDPISEHNRLYWYRQTLGQGPEFLTYFQNEAQLEKSRLLSDRFSAERPKGSFSTLEIQRTEQGDSAMYLCASSLSGGTDTQYFGPGTRLTVL.

This clone was counted only a few times. The genes are TRBV7-2 and TRBJ2-5; TRBD1 is a possible D gene (5 bases). This CDR3 comprises 15 residues. The V gene's germline CDR1 is SGHTA and CDR2 FQGNSA. Trimming took 1 base from V and 5 from J, leaving 14 bases between them. The CDR3 spells CASSLEAGKGETQYF. For the CDR3, the DNA is TGTGCCAGCAGCTTAGAGGCAGGGAAGGGGGAGACCCAGTACTTC.

The chain couples TRBV9 to TRBJ1-3; 7 bases match TRBD1. The CDR3 has 16 amino acids. CDR1 is SGDLS, CDR2 YYNGEE, per germline. J lost 4 bases, V lost 4 bases, and 11 bases had no gene match. DNA for the CDR3: TGTGCCAGCAGCCGAACCGACAGGGAGAAAGGAAACACCATATATTTT. The encoded protein is CASSRTDREKGNTIYF. The full variable domain, in which reference TRBV9 and TRBJ1-3 provide the parts outside the CDR3, is DSGVTQTPKHLITATGQRVTLRCSPRSGDLSVYWYQQSLDQGLQFLIQYYNGEERAKGNILERFSAQQFPDLHSELNLSSLELGDSALYFCASSRTDREKGNTIYFGEGSWLTVV.